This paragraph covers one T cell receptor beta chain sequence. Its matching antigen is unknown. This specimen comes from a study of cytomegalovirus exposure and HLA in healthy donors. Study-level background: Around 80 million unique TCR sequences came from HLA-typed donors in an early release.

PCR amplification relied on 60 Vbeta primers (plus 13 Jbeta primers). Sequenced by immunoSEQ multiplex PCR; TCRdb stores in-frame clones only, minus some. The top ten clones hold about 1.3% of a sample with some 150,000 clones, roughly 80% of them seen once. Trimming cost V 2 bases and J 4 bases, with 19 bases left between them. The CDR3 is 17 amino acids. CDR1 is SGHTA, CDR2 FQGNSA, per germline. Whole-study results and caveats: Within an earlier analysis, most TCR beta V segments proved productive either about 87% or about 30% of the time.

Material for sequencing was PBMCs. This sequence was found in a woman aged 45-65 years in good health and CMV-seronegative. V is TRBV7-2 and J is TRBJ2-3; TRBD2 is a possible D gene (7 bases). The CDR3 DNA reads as TGTGCCAGCAGCTTACATCGTAGGGGGGGGCCCCCAGATACGCAGTATTTT. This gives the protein CASSLHRRGGPPDTQYF.